In this sample, the clone carrying this TCR beta chain turned up many times. The antigen remains undetermined. These data come from a study of T cells in Graves' hyperthyroidism and ophthalmopathy. Trimming at V came to 3 bases and at J to 8 bases, leaving 8 bases not matched to a gene. Germline CDR1 KGHSH, CDR2 LQKENI. The CDR3 length is 15 residues. Study conclusions and caveats: Stable hyperthyroidism was told apart from ophthalmopathy by a model built on 13 V-J features. Ophthalmopathy was model-predicted a median around 6.1 months pre-onset.

From RNA transcripts, TCR beta CDR3 regions were amplified. With the HTBI primer set, the TCR CDR3 went through a first round of RT-PCR. TCRdb analysed the multiplex PCR reads with MiXCR anew, one entry per CDR3 protein. The repertoire consists of around 700,000 distinct CDR3 sequences, with approximately 18% occurring once and the leading ten covering approximately 16%. These patients, aged 18 to 65, had recently diagnosed hyperthyroidism lasting under 2 months. Each diagnosis was grounded in clinical symptoms, serum thyroxine and TRAb, thyroid ultrasound, and orbital computed tomography. The TCR comes from a woman aged 45-65 years with Graves' hyperthyroidism that later progressed to Graves' ophthalmopathy. Sequencing was performed on blood. The chain is built from TRBV18 and TRBJ1-4; 8 nucleotides match TRBD1. The CDR3, as DNA: TGTGCCAGCTCACCCGAGCCGGGACAGGTAGAAAAACTGTTTTTT. Translation: CASSPEPGQVEKLFF.